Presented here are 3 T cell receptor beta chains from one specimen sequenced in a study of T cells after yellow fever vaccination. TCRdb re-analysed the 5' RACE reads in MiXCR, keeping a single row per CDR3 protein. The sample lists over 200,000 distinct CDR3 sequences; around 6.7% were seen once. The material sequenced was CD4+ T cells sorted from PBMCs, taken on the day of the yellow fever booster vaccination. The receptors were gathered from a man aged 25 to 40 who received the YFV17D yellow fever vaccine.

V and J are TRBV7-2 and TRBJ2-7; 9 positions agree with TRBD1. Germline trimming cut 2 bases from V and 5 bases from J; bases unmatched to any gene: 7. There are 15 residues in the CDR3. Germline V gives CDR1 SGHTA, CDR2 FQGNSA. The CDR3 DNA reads TGTGCCAGCAGCTTAAGGTGGGACAGGGCCGACGAGCAGTACTTC. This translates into CASSLRWDRADEQYF.

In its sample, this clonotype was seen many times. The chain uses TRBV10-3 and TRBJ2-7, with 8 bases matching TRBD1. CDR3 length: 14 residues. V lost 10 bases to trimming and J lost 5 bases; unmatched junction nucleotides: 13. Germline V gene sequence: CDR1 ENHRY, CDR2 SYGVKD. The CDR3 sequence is CATRRTGFEDEQYF. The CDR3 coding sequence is TGTGCCACGAGGCGGACAGGGTTTGAGGACGAGCAGTACTTC.

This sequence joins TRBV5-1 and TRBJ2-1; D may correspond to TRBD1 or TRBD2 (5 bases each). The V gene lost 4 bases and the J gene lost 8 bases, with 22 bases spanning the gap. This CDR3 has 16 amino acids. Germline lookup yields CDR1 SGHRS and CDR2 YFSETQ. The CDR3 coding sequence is TGCGCCAGCAGCCCGGGGCGGGTCCTGATTCAGGATGAGCAGTTCTTC. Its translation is CASSPGRVLIQDEQFF.